These T cell receptor beta chains were read from a single sample in a study of radiation and T cells in renal cell carcinoma. Sequencing used immunoSEQ multiplex PCR; TCRdb keeps in-frame clones, though not all of them. Among 150,000 or so clones listed, around 89% were seen once. The source was blood, collected from a patient whose treatment included radiotherapy and nephrectomy. Receptors were obtained from a woman between 65 and 79 years old with renal cell carcinoma. Both conserved end residues are part of each CDR3. The D gene is left open where the match is weak. Clone size, where shown, is once, few, many, or a class for clones that have expanded.

>-|TRBJ2-1|few|TRBV2
TGTGCCAGCAGCCCGACAGGTAATGAGCAGTTCTTC
CASSPTGNEQFF
>-|TRBJ1-4|-|TRBV13
TGTGCCAGCAGCTTAGCCGGACCCTCTAATGAAAAACTGTTTTTT
CASSLAGPSNEKLFF
>-|TRBJ1-1|-|TRBV7-2
TGTGCCAGCAGCTTAAGTATCGCTGCTGAAGCTTTCTTT
CASSLSIAAEAFF
>TRBD1|TRBJ1-5|-|TRBV28
TGTGCCAGCAACCCGGGACAGGGAGTTGATCAGCCCCAGCATTTT
CASNPGQGVDQPQHF
>TRBD1|TRBJ2-3|-|TRBV2
TGTGCCAGCAGCGTGCCACTGGACAGGGGCACAGATACGCAGTATTTT
CASSVPLDRGTDTQYF
>TRBD2|TRBJ2-3|-|TRBV7-2
TGTGCCAGCAGCCTTAGCGGGGCCTTTGATACGCAGTATTTT
CASSLSGAFDTQYF
>-|TRBJ1-2|-|TRBV6-1
TGTGCCAGCAGTGGCCGGTTAGCAGGGCTGAACTATGGCTACACCTTC
CASSGRLAGLNYGYTF
>TRBD2|TRBJ2-2|-|TRBV9
TGTGCCAGCACCCGGGGGGTAGCGGGGCACGGGGAGCTGTTTTTT
CASTRGVAGHGELFF
>-|TRBJ1-2|-|TRBV11-2
TGTGCCAGCAGCTTAGAGGCAGACTATGGCTACACCTTC
CASSLEADYGYTF
>-|TRBJ1-2|-|TRBV6-6
TGTGCCAGCACAACAGGGAAGAGCTATGGCTACACCTTC
CASTTGKSYGYTF
>-|TRBJ1-2|-|TRBV7-9
TGTGCCAGCAGCTTAGTGACAGGATCGACTAACTATGGCTACACCTTC
CASSLVTGSTNYGYTF
>-|TRBJ1-2|-|TRBV28
TGTGCCAGCAGGCCCGGGACGTCTACTAACTATGGCTACACCTTC
CASRPGTSTNYGYTF
>-|TRBJ1-4|-|TRBV5-1
TGCGCCAGCAGCCTCGACAGAAAAGAAGAAAAACTGTTTTTT
CASSLDRKEEKLFF
>-|TRBJ1-6|-|TRBV19
TGTGCCAGTAGTGAGGGGGGCGTGTCACCCCTCCACTTT
CASSEGGVSPLHF
>-|TRBJ2-6|-|TRBV18
TGTGCCAGCTCACCCTCGGACAGTCTTTCTGGGGCCAACGTCCTGACTTTC
CASSPSDSLSGANVLTF
>TRBD2|TRBJ2-7|-|TRBV5-1
TGCGCCAGCAGCTCTCGGACTAGCGGGGGATCCTACGAGCAGTACTTC
CASSSRTSGGSYEQYF
>TRBD2|TRBJ2-5|-|TRBV5-1
TGCGCCAGCAGCCCGGGGGGGTCGGCAGAGACCCAGTACTTC
CASSPGGSAETQYF
>-|TRBJ1-1|-|TRBV25-1
TGTGCCAGCAGTGCTTGGGGGGGGAACACTGAAGCTTTCTTT
CASSAWGGNTEAFF
>-|TRBJ1-2|-|TRBV11-2
TGTGCCAGCAGCTTCACGGGGCTAATTTATGGCTACACCTTC
CASSFTGLIYGYTF
>TRBD1|TRBJ2-1|-|TRBV25-1
TGTGCCAGCAGTGGGACAGGGAACAATGAGCAGTTCTTC
CASSGTGNNEQFF
>TRBD2|TRBJ2-5|-|TRBV2
TGTGCCAGCAGTGTAGCGGGGGGGGAGACCCAGTACTTC
CASSVAGGETQYF
>TRBD2|TRBJ2-7|once|TRBV6-6
TGTGCCAGCAGTCTGCGGGGGGTTGAGCAGTACTTC
CASSLRGVEQYF
>TRBD2|TRBJ2-5|-|TRBV5-4
TGTGCCAGCAGCCTAGCGGGGGGGAGCCAAGAGACCCAGTACTTC
CASSLAGGSQETQYF
>-|TRBJ1-6|once|TRBV23-1
TGCGCCAGCAGGCAGGGCGTTTGGAATTCACCCCTCCACTTT
CASRQGVWNSPLHF
>-|TRBJ2-7|once|TRBV6-5
TGTGCCAGCAGATTTAGACAGAGCTACGAGCAGTACTTC
CASRFRQSYEQYF
>-|TRBJ2-5|-|TRBV7-9
TGTGCCAGCAGCCGAGATGGGGGGTCGCAAGAGACCCAGTACTTC
CASSRDGGSQETQYF
>TRBD1|TRBJ2-5|-|TRBV6-1
TGTGCCAGCAGTGCCCCGGGGAGAGGGGGCCGGCAAGAGACCCAGTACTTC
CASSAPGRGGRQETQYF
>TRBD1|TRBJ1-2|once|TRBV6-5
TGTGCCAGCAGTCCGTACAGGGGGGAGGGCTACACCTTC
CASSPYRGEGYTF
>TRBD1|TRBJ2-3|-|TRBV30
TGTGCCTGGAGCAACAGGGGGCCTGATACGCAGTATTTT
CAWSNRGPDTQYF
>TRBD1|TRBJ2-3|-|TRBV19
TGTGCCAGTAGAAGGGTGCCGGGACAGAGCACAGATACGCAGTATTTT
CASRRVPGQSTDTQYF
>-|TRBJ1-1|-|TRBV6-5
TGTGCCAGCAGCCTACTAGTGAACACTGAAGCTTTCTTT
CASSLLVNTEAFF
>-|TRBJ1-2|-|TRBV28
TGTGCCAGCAGACCAAGCCAGTGGGCGCGAAACTATGGCTACACCTTC
CASRPSQWARNYGYTF
>-|TRBJ1-1|-|TRBV18
TGTGCCAGCTCGTATCAGGGGCTTGTGAACACTGAAGCTTTCTTT
CASSYQGLVNTEAFF
>-|TRBJ1-1|few|TRBV18
TGTGCCAGCTCTCCGGCGGGGGACACTGAAGCTTTCTTT
CASSPAGDTEAFF
>TRBD1|TRBJ1-6|-|TRBV19
TGTGCCAGCCGGGACAGAACGACCTATAATTCACCCCTCCACTTT
CASRDRTTYNSPLHF
>TRBD2|TRBJ2-3|-|TRBV7-9
TGTGCCAGCAGCCTCGGCCTGGGACTAGCGGTAGATACGCAGTATTTT
CASSLGLGLAVDTQYF
>-|TRBJ1-1|once|TRBV2
TGTGCCAGCAGTGAGCAGGCGAGGAACACTGAAGCTTTCTTT
CASSEQARNTEAFF
>-|TRBJ2-4|-|TRBV2
TGTGCCAGCAGTGAAGACGGCGGGTATGAGTCCAAAAACATTCAGTACTTC
CASSEDGGYESKNIQYF
>TRBD2|TRBJ2-5|-|TRBV25-1
TGTGCCAGCAGTGAATCCTCCCTAGCGGGCCTAGAGACCCAGTACTTC
CASSESSLAGLETQYF
>-|TRBJ1-3|-|TRBV30
TGTGCCTGGAGTGTACGAGGGGCGGCGGAAAACACCATATATTTT
CAWSVRGAAENTIYF
>TRBD1|TRBJ2-6|-|TRBV6-1
TGTGCCAGCAGTGAAAGAGGACAGGGGGCGATTGGGGCCAACGTCCTGACTTTC
CASSERGQGAIGANVLTF